The next 23 T cell receptor beta chains were all read from a single sample in a study of blood T cell repertoires in COVID-19. Sequencing was performed with immunoSEQ multiplex PCR; in TCRdb, only in-frame clones are kept and a portion is missing. This sample has fewer than 700,000 clones; about 88% occur once, and the top ten carry roughly 8%. The specimen was peripheral blood. The receptor source for this set is a woman in her 50s with COVID-19, enrolled during active disease.

The V gene is TRBV5-6, the J gene TRBJ2-1, with D possibly TRBD2 on 5 matching bases. Trimming pared 4 bases from V and 7 bases from J, leaving 12 bases between. CDR3 length: 13 residues. Germline V gene lookup returns CDR1 SGHDT and CDR2 YYEEEE. The CDR3 reads CASSMERRNEQFF. CDR3 sequence (DNA): TGTGCCAGCAGCATGGAACGGAGGAATGAGCAGTTCTTC.

The CDR3: CASTPGGGANEQFF. CDR3 DNA: TGTGCCAGCACCCCGGGCGGGGGGGCCAATGAGCAGTTCTTC. The rearrangement joins TRBV13 to TRBJ2-1; 9 nucleotides agree with TRBD2. J gave up 6 bases and V 7 bases, and 7 bases lay outside the gene matches. Per the germline V gene, CDR1 is PRHDT and CDR2 is FYEKMQ (reference sequence). This CDR3 has 14 residues.

V usage is TRBV19 and J usage is TRBJ2-1, with 10 bases identical to TRBD1. CDR3 length: 15 residues. After removal of 4 bases from V and 8 bases from J, the junction contained 8 bases not matched to a gene. Germline CDR1 reads LNHDA; CDR2 reads SQIVND (reference sequence). Written as DNA, the CDR3 is TGTGCCAGTAGTACTAGGACAGGGGGATCCGATGAGCAGTTCTTC. Its protein product is CASSTRTGGSDEQFF.

The chain links TRBV27 to TRBJ2-5; D might be TRBD2 (6 bases). The CDR3 loop spans 15 amino acids. The V end was cut by 4 bases, the J end by 4 bases, with 16 bases between. Germline CDR1 reads MNHEY; CDR2 reads SMNVEV (reference sequence). CDR3 residues: CASSSISGYRETQYF. CDR3 nucleotide sequence: TGTGCCAGCAGTTCAATTAGCGGATACCGAGAGACCCAGTACTTC.

The rearrangement links TRBV30 to TRBJ2-1; TRBD2 aligns across 8 bases. This CDR3 has 14 amino acids. J gave up 7 bases and V 4 bases, and 9 bases lay outside the gene matches. Per germline, CDR1 GTSNPN and CDR2 SVGIG (reference sequence). CDR3 in amino acids: CAWTLGLAVNEQFF. The CDR3 bases are TGTGCCTGGACCCTCGGACTAGCAGTGAATGAGCAGTTCTTC.

The V call is TRBV5-1, the J call TRBJ2-7; D is uncertain. The V end was cut by 0 bases, the J end by 2 bases, with 9 bases between. Germline CDR1 SGHRS, CDR2 YFSETQ. The CDR3 totals 14 residues. The CDR3 bases are TGCGCCAGCAGCTTGGAACAGAGAACCTACGAGCAGTACTTC. Translating gives CASSLEQRTYEQYF.

The chain couples TRBV5-1 to TRBJ1-6, with 9 bases fitting TRBD1. V lost 4 bases and J lost 10; bases outside the gene matches: 6. Germline loops: CDR1 SGHRS, CDR2 YFSETQ. CDR3 length: 14 amino acids. As DNA, the CDR3 is TGCGCCAGCAGCACGGGACAGGGCCCCTCACCCCTCCACTTT. Protein sequence: CASSTGQGPSPLHF. Combining the CDR3 with reference TRBV5-1 and TRBJ1-6 gives the whole variable domain KAGVTQTPRYLIKTRGQQVTLSCSPISGHRSVSWYQQTPGQGLQFLFEYFSETQRNKGNFPGRFSGRQFSNSRSEMNVSTLELGDSALYLCASSTGQGPSPLHFGNGTRLTVT.

The gene calls are TRBV6-5 and TRBJ2-1, with D hard to call. The CDR3 length is 15 residues. V was shortened by 7 bases and J by 0 bases, with 13 bases between the two germline ends. CDR1 and CDR2 (germline): MNHEY, SVGAGI. The CDR3 sequence: CASTIDRSSYNEQFF. The CDR3 nucleotides read TGTGCCAGCACTATTGACCGGAGCTCCTACAATGAGCAGTTCTTC.

The chain is built from TRBV9 and TRBJ1-1; D remains ambiguous. V was shortened by 0 bases and J by 6 bases, with 9 bases between the two germline ends. This CDR3 is built from 13 residues. Germline V lookup: CDR1 SGDLS, CDR2 YYNGEE. The CDR3 DNA is TGTGCCAGCAGCGTAGGTACAGTCTCTGAAGCTTTCTTT. Its protein is CASSVGTVSEAFF.

This sequence joins TRBV9 and TRBJ2-7; tentative D call: TRBD1 (5 bases). The CDR3 sequence is 14 residues long. V lost 4 bases and J 0 bases, leaving 11 bases between the germline ends. The germline V gene encodes CDR1 SGDLS and CDR2 YYNGEE. This chain's CDR3 is CASSTSQGSYEQYF. CDR3 in DNA: TGTGCCAGCAGCACGAGCCAGGGCTCCTACGAGCAGTACTTC.

The gene calls are TRBV27 and TRBJ2-7; the D gene is possibly TRBD2 (7 bases). This CDR3 is 17 amino acids long. CDR1 MNHEY and CDR2 SMNVEV come from the germline V gene (reference sequence). Trimming cost V 8 bases and J 5 bases, with 28 bases left between them. CDR3 in DNA: TGTGCCAGCGGACGCCCGGGGGGTCAGGGGCCATCCAACGAGCAGTACTTC. Protein: CASGRPGGQGPSNEQYF.

V and J are TRBV5-4 and TRBJ2-1, with 7 bases that match TRBD2. Losses at the gene ends were 2 bases for V and 7 bases for J; bases not matched to a gene: 6. This CDR3 has 14 amino acids. Per the germline V gene, CDR1 is SGHNT and CDR2 is YYREEE (reference sequence). CDR3 in DNA: TGTGCCAGCAGCTTCTATAACGGGAGGAATGAGCAGTTCTTC. The encoded protein is CASSFYNGRNEQFF.

This rearrangement joins TRBV19 to TRBJ2-1, with D unresolved. The V end lost 4 bases, the J end lost 3 bases, and 7 bases lay between the germline ends. Germline loops: CDR1 LNHDA, CDR2 SQIVND (reference sequence). The CDR3 runs 13 residues. The DNA for the CDR3 is TGTGCCAGTAGTAGCGGCAGCTACAATGAGCAGTTCTTC. It is translated as CASSSGSYNEQFF.

The V call is TRBV7-6, the J call TRBJ2-2; 10 nucleotides match TRBD2. Germline loops: CDR1 SGHVS, CDR2 FNYEAQ. The trim removed 6 bases at V and 0 bases at J, leaving 10 bases unmatched. The CDR3 sequence is 18 residues long. The DNA for the CDR3 is TGTGCCAGCAGGACGGCTAGCGGGGGCCTCTCGAACACCGGGGAGCTGTTTTTT. Translation gives CASRTASGGLSNTGELFF.

The chain is built from TRBV28 and TRBJ1-3; tentatively, D is TRBD1 (6 bases). The CDR3 has 15 amino acids. Per the germline V gene, CDR1 is MDHEN and CDR2 is SYDVKM. Trimming removed 5 bases at V and 5 bases at J, with 16 bases between. Here the CDR3 reads CASSHARGGRNTIYF. CDR3 coding DNA: TGTGCCAGCAGTCACGCCCGGGGGGGCAGAAACACCATATATTTT.

The CDR3 DNA follows: TGCGCCAGCAGCCCTGACAGAATGAGCAATCAGCCCCAGCATTTT. It codes for CASSPDRMSNQPQHF. The chain employs TRBV4-1 and TRBJ1-5; tentative D call: TRBD1 (5 bases). CDR1 and CDR2 from the germline V gene are MGHRA and YSYEKL. The CDR3 consists of 15 residues. V was clipped by 4 bases and J by 1 base, with 11 bases between them.

V gene TRBV19 combines with J gene TRBJ1-1; tentatively, D is TRBD1 (6 bases). V lost 3 bases and J lost 6, with 17 bases in between. This CDR3 region has 15 residues. Germline V CDR1 and CDR2: LNHDA, SQIVND (reference sequence). The CDR3 sequence is CASSMPWDTGAEAFF. Here the CDR3 DNA reads TGTGCCAGTAGTATGCCGTGGGACACCGGTGCTGAAGCTTTCTTT.

This chain connects TRBV13 to TRBJ1-2, with TRBD1 matching over 9 bases. The junction had 5 bases not matched to a gene; V was cut back by 5 bases and J by 7 bases. CDR3 size: 13 residues. CDR1 is PRHDT, CDR2 FYEKMQ, per germline (reference sequence). CDR3 nucleotide sequence: TGTGCCAGCAGCCGGGGACAGGGACTTGGCTACACCTTC. Translating gives CASSRGQGLGYTF. The whole variable domain, filled in from reference TRBV13 and TRBJ1-2, reads AAGVIQSPRHLIKEKRETATLKCYPIPRHDTVYWYQQGPGQDPQFLISFYEKMQSDKGSIPDRFSAQQFSDYHSELNMSSLELGDSALYFCASSRGQGLGYTFGSGTRLTVV.

The rearrangement joins TRBV6-5 to TRBJ2-7; TRBD1 matches 10 bases. V shed 5 bases and J 6 bases; nucleotides not matched to a gene: 4. From germline, CDR1 is MNHEY and CDR2 SVGAGI. This CDR3 contains 13 residues. CDR3 region: CASSPGQGGEQYF. CDR3 DNA sequence: TGTGCCAGCAGTCCCGGACAGGGGGGCGAGCAGTACTTC.

The genes are TRBV6-5 and TRBJ1-1; 12 bases agree with TRBD1. CDR3 size: 12 residues. The V and J ends lost 9 bases and 14 bases, in that order; junction bases with no gene match: 10. Germline assignment: CDR1 MNHEY and CDR2 SVGAGI. The CDR3 here is CASHRDRGLRFF. The DNA of the CDR3 is TGTGCCAGTCACCGGGACAGGGGGCTAAGATTCTTT.

The V and J genes are TRBV12-5 and TRBJ1-2; 11 bases align to TRBD1. The germline gives CDR1 LGHNT, CDR2 FRNRAP. Trimming removed 5 bases from V and 9 bases from J; junction bases left unmatched: 11. The CDR3 is 15 amino acids. CDR3 nucleotide sequence: TGTGCTAGTGGTGGCACCGGGACAGGGGGTATACGCTACACCTTC. This translates into CASGGTGTGGIRYTF.

The chain joins TRBV7-7 to TRBJ1-1, with TRBD1 as a possible D gene (5 bases). The CDR3 loop spans 13 amino acids. Germline-derived CDR1 and CDR2 are SSHAT and FNYEAQ (reference sequence). Trimming removed 5 bases at V and 2 bases at J, with 9 bases between. The CDR3 is CASSLDRNTEAFF. As DNA, the CDR3 is TGTGCCAGCAGCCTTGACAGAAACACTGAAGCTTTCTTT.

This chain links TRBV6-5 with TRBJ2-7; D is unresolved. Germline V CDR1 and CDR2: MNHEY, SVGAGI. Trimming took off 7 bases at V and 3 bases at J, with 7 bases between the two ends. The CDR3 covers 11 residues. For the CDR3, the DNA is TGTGCCAGCAAGAGGCACTACGAGCAGTACTTC. This translates into CASKRHYEQYF.